This T cell receptor (beta chain) was retrieved from a study of blood T cell repertoires in COVID-19. Overall study: Spain, Italy and the United States supplied samples that represented acute and convalescent COVID-19. The cDNA or gDNA used as material had been derived from T cells, B-cell-depleted T cells, or PBMCs.

This CDR3 has 15 residues. The germline V gene has CDR1 MGHRA and CDR2 YSYEKL. Unmatched junction bases numbered 6, after V lost 5 bases and J lost 3 bases. In the study's own analysis: Amplification from reference gene primers served as the basis for estimated nucleated cell counts. Measured with immunoSEQ multiplex PCR; TCRdb has only the in-frame clones, and not every one. The DNA was the basis for D and trimming; V, J and clone size are from that table. The sample shows roughly 100,000 clones, about 80% of them seen only once. This clone occurred once. Sequenced sample: peripheral blood. V usage is TRBV4-1 and J usage is TRBJ1-2; 10 bases map to TRBD1. The clonotype was recovered from a woman at least 80 years old with active or convalescent COVID-19. CDR3 residues: CASSSAGTGDYGYTF. The CDR3 nucleotides are TGCGCCAGCAGCTCGGCCGGGACAGGGGACTATGGCTACACCTTC.